What follows describes a single T cell receptor beta chain. Its antigen is undetermined. The CDR3 length is 11 residues. The V gene end was trimmed by 7 bases and the J gene end by 3 bases; junction bases not matched to a gene: 3. The germline V gene encodes CDR1 SQVTM and CDR2 ANQGSEA. The investigators amplified TCR beta CDR3 regions from RNA transcripts. HTBI primers were employed in a first-round RT-PCR of the TCR CDR3. TCRdb passed the multiplex PCR reads through MiXCR, listing each CDR3 protein once. The sample carries under 750,000 distinct CDR3 sequences, roughly a sixth recorded once. The data belong to a study of T cells in Graves' hyperthyroidism and ophthalmopathy. As for the study in general: Blood was drawn when the patient was first diagnosed and still untreated.

Study-wide points: The majority of expanded thyroid clonotypes above 0.001 also appeared in blood.

The TCR originated in a woman between 50 and 59 years old with Graves' hyperthyroidism that later progressed to Graves' ophthalmopathy. The sample taken for sequencing was blood. The J gene is TRBJ2-7, the V gene TRBV29-1; TRBD1 aligns across 7 bases. The CDR3 here is CSGRQGYEQYF. The CDR3 region has the DNA TGCAGCGGCCGACAGGGCTACGAGCAGTACTTC.